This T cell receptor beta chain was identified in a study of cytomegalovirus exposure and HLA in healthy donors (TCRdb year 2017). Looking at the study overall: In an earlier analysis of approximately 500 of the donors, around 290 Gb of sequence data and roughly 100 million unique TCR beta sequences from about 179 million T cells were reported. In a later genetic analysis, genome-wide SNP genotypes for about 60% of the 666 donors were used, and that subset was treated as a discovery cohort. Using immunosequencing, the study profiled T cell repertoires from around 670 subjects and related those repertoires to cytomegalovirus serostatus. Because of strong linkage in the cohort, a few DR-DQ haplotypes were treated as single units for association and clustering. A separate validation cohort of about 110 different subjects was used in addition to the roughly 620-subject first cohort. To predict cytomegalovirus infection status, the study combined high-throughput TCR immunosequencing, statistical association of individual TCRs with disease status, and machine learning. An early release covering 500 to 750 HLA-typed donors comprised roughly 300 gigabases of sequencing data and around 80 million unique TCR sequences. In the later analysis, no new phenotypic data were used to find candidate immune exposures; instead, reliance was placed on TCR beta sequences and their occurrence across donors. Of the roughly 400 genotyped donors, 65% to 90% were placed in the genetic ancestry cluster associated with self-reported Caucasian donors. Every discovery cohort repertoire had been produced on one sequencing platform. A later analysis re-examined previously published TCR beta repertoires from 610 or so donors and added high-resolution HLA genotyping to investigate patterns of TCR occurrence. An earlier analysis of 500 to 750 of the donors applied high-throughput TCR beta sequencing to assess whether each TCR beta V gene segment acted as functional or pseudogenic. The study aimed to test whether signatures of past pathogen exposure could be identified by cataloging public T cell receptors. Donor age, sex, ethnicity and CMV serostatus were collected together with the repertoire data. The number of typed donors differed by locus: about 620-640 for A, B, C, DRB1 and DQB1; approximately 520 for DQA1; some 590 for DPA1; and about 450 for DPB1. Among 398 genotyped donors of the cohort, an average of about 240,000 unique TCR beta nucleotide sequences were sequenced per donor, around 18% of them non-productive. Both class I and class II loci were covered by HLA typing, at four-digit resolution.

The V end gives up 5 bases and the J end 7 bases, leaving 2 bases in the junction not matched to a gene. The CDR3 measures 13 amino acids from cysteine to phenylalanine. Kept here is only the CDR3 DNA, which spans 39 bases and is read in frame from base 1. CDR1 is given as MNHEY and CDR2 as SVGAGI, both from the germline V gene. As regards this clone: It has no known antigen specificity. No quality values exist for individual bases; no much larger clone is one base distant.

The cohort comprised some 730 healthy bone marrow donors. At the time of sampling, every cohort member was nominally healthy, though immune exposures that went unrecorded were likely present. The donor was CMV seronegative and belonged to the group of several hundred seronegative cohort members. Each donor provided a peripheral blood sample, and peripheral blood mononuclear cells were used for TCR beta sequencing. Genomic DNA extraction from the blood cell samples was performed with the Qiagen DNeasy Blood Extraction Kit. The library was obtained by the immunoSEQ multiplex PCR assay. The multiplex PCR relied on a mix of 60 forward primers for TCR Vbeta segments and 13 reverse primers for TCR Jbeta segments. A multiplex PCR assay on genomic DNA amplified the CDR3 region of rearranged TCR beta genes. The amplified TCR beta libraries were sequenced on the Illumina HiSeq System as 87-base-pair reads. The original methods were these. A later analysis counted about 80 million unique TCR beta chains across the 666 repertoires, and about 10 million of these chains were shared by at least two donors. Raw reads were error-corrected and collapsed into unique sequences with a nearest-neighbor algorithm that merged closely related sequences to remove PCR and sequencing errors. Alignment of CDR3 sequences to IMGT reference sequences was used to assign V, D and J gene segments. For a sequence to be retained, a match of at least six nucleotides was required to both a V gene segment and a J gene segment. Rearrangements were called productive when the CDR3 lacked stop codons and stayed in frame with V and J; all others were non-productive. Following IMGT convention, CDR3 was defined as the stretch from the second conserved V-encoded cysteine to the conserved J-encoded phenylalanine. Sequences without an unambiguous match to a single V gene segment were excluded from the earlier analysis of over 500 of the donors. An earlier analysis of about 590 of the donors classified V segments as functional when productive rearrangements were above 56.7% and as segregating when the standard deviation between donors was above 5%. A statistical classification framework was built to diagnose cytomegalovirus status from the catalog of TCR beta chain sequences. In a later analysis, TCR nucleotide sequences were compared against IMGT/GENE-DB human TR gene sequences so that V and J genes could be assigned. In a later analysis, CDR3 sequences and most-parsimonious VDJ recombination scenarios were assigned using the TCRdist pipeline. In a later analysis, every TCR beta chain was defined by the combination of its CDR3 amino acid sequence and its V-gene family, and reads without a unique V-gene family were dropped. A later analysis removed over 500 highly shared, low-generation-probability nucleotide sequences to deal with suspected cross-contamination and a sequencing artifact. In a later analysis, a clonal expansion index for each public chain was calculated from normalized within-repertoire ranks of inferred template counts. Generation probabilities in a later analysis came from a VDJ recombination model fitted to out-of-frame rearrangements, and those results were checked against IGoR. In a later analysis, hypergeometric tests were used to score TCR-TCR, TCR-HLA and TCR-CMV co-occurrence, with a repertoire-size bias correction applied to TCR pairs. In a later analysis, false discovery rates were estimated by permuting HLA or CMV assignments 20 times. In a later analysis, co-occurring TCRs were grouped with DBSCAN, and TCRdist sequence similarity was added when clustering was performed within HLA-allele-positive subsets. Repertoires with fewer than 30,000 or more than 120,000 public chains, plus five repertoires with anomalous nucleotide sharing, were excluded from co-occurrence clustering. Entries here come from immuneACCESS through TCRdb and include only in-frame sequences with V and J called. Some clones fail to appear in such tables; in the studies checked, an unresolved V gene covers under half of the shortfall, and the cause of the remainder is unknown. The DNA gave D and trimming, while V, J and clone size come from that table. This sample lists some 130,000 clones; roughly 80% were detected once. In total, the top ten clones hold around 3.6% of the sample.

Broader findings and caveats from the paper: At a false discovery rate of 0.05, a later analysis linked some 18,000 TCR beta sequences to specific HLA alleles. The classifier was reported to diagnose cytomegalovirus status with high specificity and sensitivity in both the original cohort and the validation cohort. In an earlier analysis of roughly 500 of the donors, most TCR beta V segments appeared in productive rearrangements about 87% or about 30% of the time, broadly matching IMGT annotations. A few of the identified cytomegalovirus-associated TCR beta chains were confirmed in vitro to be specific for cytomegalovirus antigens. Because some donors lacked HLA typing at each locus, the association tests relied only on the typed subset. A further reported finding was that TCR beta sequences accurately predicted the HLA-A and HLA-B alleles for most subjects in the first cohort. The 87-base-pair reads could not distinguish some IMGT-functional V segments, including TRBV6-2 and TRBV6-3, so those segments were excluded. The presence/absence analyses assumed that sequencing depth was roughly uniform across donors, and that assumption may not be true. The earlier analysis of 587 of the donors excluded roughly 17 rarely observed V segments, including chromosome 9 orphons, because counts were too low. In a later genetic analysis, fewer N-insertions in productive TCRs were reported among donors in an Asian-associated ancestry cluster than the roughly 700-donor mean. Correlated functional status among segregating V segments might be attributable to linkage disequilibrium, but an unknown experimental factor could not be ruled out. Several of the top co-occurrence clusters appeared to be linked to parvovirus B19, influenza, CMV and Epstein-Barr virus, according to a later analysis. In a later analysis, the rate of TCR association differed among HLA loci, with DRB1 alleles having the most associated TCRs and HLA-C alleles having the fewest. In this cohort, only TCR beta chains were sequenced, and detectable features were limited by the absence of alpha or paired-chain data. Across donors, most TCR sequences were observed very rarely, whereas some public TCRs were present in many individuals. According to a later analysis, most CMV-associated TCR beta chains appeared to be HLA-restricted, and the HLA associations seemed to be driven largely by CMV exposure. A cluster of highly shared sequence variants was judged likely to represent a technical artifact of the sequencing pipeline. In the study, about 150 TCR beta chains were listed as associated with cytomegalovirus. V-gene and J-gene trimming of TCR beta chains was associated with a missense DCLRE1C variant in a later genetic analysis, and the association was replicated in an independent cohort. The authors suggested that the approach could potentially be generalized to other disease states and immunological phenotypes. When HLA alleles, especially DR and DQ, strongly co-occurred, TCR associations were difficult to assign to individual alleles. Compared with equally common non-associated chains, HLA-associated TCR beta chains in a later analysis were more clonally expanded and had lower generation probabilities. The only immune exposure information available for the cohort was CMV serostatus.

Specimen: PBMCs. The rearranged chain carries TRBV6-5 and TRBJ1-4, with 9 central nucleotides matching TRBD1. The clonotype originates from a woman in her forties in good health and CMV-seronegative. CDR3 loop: CASSPDRGEKLFF. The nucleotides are TGTGCCAGCAGTCCGGACAGGGGTGAAAAACTGTTTTTT.